One sample yielded the 3 T cell receptor beta chains listed below, sequenced in a study of blood T cell repertoires in COVID-19. The repertoire was sequenced with immunoSEQ multiplex PCR; TCRdb's copy has only in-frame clones and lacks some. The sample consists of about 30,000 clones, approximately 90% of them appearing once. Source material: peripheral blood. The source of these receptors is a human donor in a cohort sampled during active COVID-19.

This chain connects TRBV6-6 to TRBJ2-5, with 8 bases aligning to TRBD2. The germline V gene encodes CDR1 MNHNY and CDR2 SVGAGI (reference sequence). V lost 5 bases to trimming and J lost 5 bases; unmatched junction nucleotides: 4. This CDR3 is built from 13 residues. CDR3 region: CASSPRGGETQYF. The CDR3 bases are TGTGCCAGCAGTCCCCGGGGGGGTGAGACCCAGTACTTC.

The chain employs TRBV6-1 and TRBJ1-2; weak D call: TRBD1 (6 bases). This CDR3 is 14 amino acids long. Trimming took off 0 bases at V and 5 bases at J, with 10 bases between the two ends. Germline CDR1 reads MNHNS; CDR2 reads SASEGT. In DNA, the CDR3 is TGTGCCAGCAGTGAAGCAACAGGGTCATATGGCTACACCTTC. This gives the protein CASSEATGSYGYTF.

The chain carries TRBV10-1 and TRBJ2-5; 7 bases are shared with TRBD1. The CDR3 is 17 amino acids. Germline CDR1 WNHNN, CDR2 SYGVQD (reference sequence). With 3 bases clipped from V and 3 bases from J, the junction kept 13 bases outside the gene matches. The DNA for the CDR3 is TGCGCCAGCAGTGAAGGGGGCAGGGGATTGTGGGAAGAGACCCAGTACTTC. Protein sequence: CASSEGGRGLWEETQYF.